Listed here are 24 T cell receptor beta chains from one sample, sequenced in a study of vaccination and CD4 T cells after COVID-19. As to treatment: roughly nine-day PBMC culture with coronavirus spike peptide pools or control peptides (ViraFEST assay). These receptors have no identified antigens. With the Oncomine TCR Beta short-read assay, DNA from cultured CD4+ T cells was sequenced. TCRdb reprocessed the PCR reads via MiXCR and lists one record per CDR3 protein. Of some 9,500 distinct CDR3 sequences listed, less than 65% are singletons. The specimen sequenced was CD4+ T cells from blood, cultured in vitro. The origin of the receptors is a human donor who had recovered from COVID-19.

The gene calls are TRBV30 and TRBJ1-1, with 8 bases lining up with TRBD1. The germline gives CDR1 GTSNPN, CDR2 SVGIG (reference sequence). The V and J ends lost 6 bases and 3 bases, in that order; junction bases with no gene match: 6. This CDR3 is built from 13 residues. In DNA form, the CDR3 reads TGTGCCTGTACAACAGGGGGGGACACTGAAGCTTTCTTT. It codes for CACTTGGDTEAFF.

This clonotype has only a few counts. The rearrangement uses TRBV7-2 and TRBJ1-2, with D perhaps matching TRBD1 (5 bases). V was cut by 5 bases and J by 0 bases, with 16 bases left in between. CDR1 and CDR2 (germline): SGHTA, FQGNSA. The CDR3 sequence is 16 residues long. Here the CDR3 reads CASSQTTTQANYGYTF. The CDR3 bases are TGTGCCAGCAGCCAAACCACGACACAGGCTAACTATGGCTACACCTTC.

The chain joins TRBV19 to TRBJ1-2; 8 bases line up with TRBD1. V was clipped by 5 bases and J by 2 bases; unmatched bases: 4. Germline values: CDR1 LNHDA, CDR2 SQIVND (reference sequence). The CDR3 extends over 14 amino acids. CDR3 region: CASSATGANYGYTF. The CDR3 DNA reads TGTGCCAGTAGTGCGACAGGGGCAAACTATGGCTACACCTTC.

This chain joins TRBV20-1 and TRBJ1-4; D might be TRBD1 (6 bases). This CDR3 is 15 amino acids long. Per germline, CDR1 DFQATT and CDR2 SNEGSKA (reference sequence). V was clipped by 0 bases and J by 8 bases, with 16 bases between them. The CDR3 reads CSARDRAGEGEKLFF. CDR3 nucleotide sequence: TGCAGTGCTAGAGATAGGGCAGGGGAGGGGGAAAAACTGTTTTTT.

Only a few counts were recorded for this clonotype. The rearrangement uses TRBV7-2 and TRBJ2-5; 7 bases are a match to TRBD1. With V trimmed by 1 base and J by 1 base, 12 bases remained unmatched. This CDR3 is built from 18 residues. The germline V gene has CDR1 SGHTA and CDR2 FQGNSA. DNA for the CDR3: TGTGCCAGCAGCTTAGGACCCCGGGGAGCAGGGGGCCAAGAGACCCAGTACTTC. Translating it yields CASSLGPRGAGGQETQYF.

The V call is TRBV5-6, the J call TRBJ2-2; D not resolved. The CDR3 sequence is 14 residues long. CDR1 and CDR2 from the germline V gene are SGHDT and YYEEEE. V was trimmed by 4 bases and J by 4 bases, leaving 11 bases between them. The CDR3 nucleotides are TGTGCCAGCAGCCCGCACGCAGGCACCGGGGAGCTGTTTTTT. Its translation: CASSPHAGTGELFF.

The genes are TRBV5-6 and TRBJ1-2, with D hard to call. The germline V gene encodes CDR1 SGHDT and CDR2 YYEEEE. V lost 5 bases, J lost 4 bases, and 9 bases lay in between. There are 12 residues in the CDR3. For the CDR3, the DNA is TGTGCCAGCAGTGTAGAGGTCTATGGCTACACCTTC. It yields the protein CASSVEVYGYTF.

The chain's CDR3 is CSALTGDTQYF. The CDR3 region has the DNA TGCAGTGCTCTGACTGGTGATACGCAGTATTTT. The genes are TRBV20-1 and TRBJ2-3, with D unresolved. The length of the CDR3 is 11 residues. Per germline, CDR1 DFQATT and CDR2 SNEGSKA (reference sequence). Trimming cost V 5 bases and J 6 bases, with 9 bases left between them.

In its sample, this clonotype was seen a few times. The J gene is TRBJ1-2, the V gene TRBV15, with a tentative D call TRBD1 (5 bases). CDR3 length: 15 residues. The germline V gene encodes CDR1 LNHNV and CDR2 YYDKDF (reference sequence). Trimming took 0 bases from V and 4 from J, leaving 12 bases between them. The CDR3 sequence is CATSRDRMGGYGYTF. The CDR3 nucleotides read TGTGCCACCAGCAGAGACAGGATGGGGGGCTATGGCTACACCTTC. The complete variable domain, with remaining parts taken from reference TRBV15 and TRBJ1-2, reads DAMVIQNPRYQVTQFGKPVTLSCSQTLNHNVMYWYQQKSSQAPKLLFHYYDKDFNNEADTPDNFQSRRPNTSFCFLDIRSPGLGDTAMYLCATSRDRMGGYGYTFGSGTRLTVV.

This clonotype was seen only a few times. V gene TRBV6-1 combines with J gene TRBJ1-1; perhaps TRBD1 as D (6 bases). The V end lost 7 bases, the J end lost 0 bases, and 18 bases lay between the germline ends. CDR1 and CDR2 from the germline V gene are MNHNS and SASEGT. The CDR3 sequence is 16 residues long. CDR3 residues: CASTLGGLVVNTEAFF. The CDR3, as DNA: TGTGCCAGCACCCTCGGGGGCCTGGTTGTGAACACTGAAGCTTTCTTT.

The chain links TRBV12-5 to TRBJ1-2, with D perhaps TRBD1 (6 bases). The V end lost 0 bases, the J end lost 7 bases, and 12 bases lay between the germline ends. Germline V gives CDR1 LGHNT, CDR2 FRNRAP. This CDR3 is 14 amino acids long. In DNA form, the CDR3 reads TGTGCTAGTGGTTTGGTACCTGGGGGCGCTGGCTACACCTTC. Its protein product is CASGLVPGGAGYTF. Complete variable domain (other parts from reference TRBV12-5 and TRBJ1-2): DARVTQTPRHKVTEMGQEVTMRCQPILGHNTVFWYRQTMMQGLELLAYFRNRAPLDDSGMPKDRFSAEMPDATLATLKIQPSEPRDSAVYFCASGLVPGGAGYTFGSGTRLTVV.

The chain employs TRBV28 and TRBJ2-3; D unresolved. Trimming pared 7 bases from V and 1 base from J, leaving 9 bases between. The germline CDR1 and CDR2 sequences are MDHEN and SYDVKM. CDR3 length equals 13 residues. DNA of the CDR3: TGTGCCAGCACCCTCCAGGGCACAGATACGCAGTATTTT. Protein sequence: CASTLQGTDTQYF. The whole variable domain, filled in from reference TRBV28 and TRBJ2-3, reads DVKVTQSSRYLVKRTGEKVFLECVQDMDHENMFWYRQDPGLGLRLIYFSYDVKMKEKGDIPEGYSVSREKKERFSLILESASTNQTSMYLCASTLQGTDTQYFGPGTRLTVL.

The chain couples TRBV5-1 to TRBJ1-4, with a possible D match to TRBD1 (5 bases). The germline V gene has CDR1 SGHRS and CDR2 YFSETQ. V lost 0 bases, J lost 6 bases, and 6 bases lay in between. CDR3 size: 13 residues. Here the CDR3 reads CASSLEGDEKLFF. DNA of the CDR3: TGCGCCAGCAGCTTGGAAGGGGATGAAAAACTGTTTTTT.

The chain links TRBV7-9 to TRBJ2-1; D is ambiguous. The V end was cut by 4 bases, the J end by 4 bases, with 5 bases between. The CDR3 runs to 12 residues. Germline-derived CDR1 and CDR2 are SEHNR and FQNEAQ (reference sequence). The CDR3 here is CASSSLYNEQFF. Here the CDR3 DNA reads TGTGCCAGCAGCTCCCTTTACAATGAGCAGTTCTTC.

This clonotype showed up just a few times. The chain carries TRBV20-1 and TRBJ1-3; TRBD1 might be the D (5 bases). Trimming left V 0 bases short and J 1 base short, with 13 bases between. The CDR3 has 16 residues. Germline V lookup: CDR1 DFQATT, CDR2 SNEGSKA (reference sequence). The CDR3, as DNA: TGCAGTGCTAGAGACAACCGGGACCCATCTGGAAACACCATATATTTT. Protein: CSARDNRDPSGNTIYF.

V usage is TRBV21-1 and J usage is TRBJ2-3; TRBD2, the D gene given by the table, was not confirmed from the DNA. TRBV21-1 is a pseudogene segment. The length of the CDR3 is 17 residues. CDR3 in amino acids: CASSKPAGLYRTDTQYF. Here the CDR3 DNA reads TGTGCCAGCAGCAAACCCGCCGGACTTTACCGCACAGATACGCAGTATTTT.

The V gene is TRBV7-3, the J gene TRBJ2-1; 14 bases agree with TRBD2. This CDR3 comprises 16 residues. V trimming: 2 bases; J trimming: 8 bases; junction bases outside the gene matches: 5. CDR1 and CDR2 (germline): SGHTA, FQGTGA. This CDR3 reads CASSLPGTSGRYEQFF. CDR3 nucleotides: TGTGCCAGCAGCTTACCTGGGACTAGCGGGAGATATGAGCAGTTCTTC.

The CDR3 reads CASSYGRDQPQHF. The CDR3 bases are TGTGCCAGCAGTTACGGGAGGGATCAGCCCCAGCATTTT. The chain uses TRBV6-5 and TRBJ1-5; D not resolved. The CDR3 consists of 13 residues. Trimming removed 2 bases at V and 5 bases at J, with 7 bases between. Looked up from germline, CDR1 is MNHEY and CDR2 is SVGAGI.

The chain recombines TRBV11-3 with TRBJ2-7, with D possibly called TRBD1 or TRBD2 (5 bases each). The germline CDR1 and CDR2 sequences are SGHNT and YENEEA. The V and J ends lost 5 bases and 6 bases respectively, with 17 bases between them. This CDR3 is 14 amino acids long. The CDR3 loop is CASSVGDPAGEQYF. CDR3 bases: TGTGCCAGCAGCGTCGGGGACCCGGCGGGCGAGCAGTACTTC.

The genes are TRBV7-2 and TRBJ1-5, with D perhaps matching TRBD1 (6 bases). From germline, CDR1 is SGHTA and CDR2 FQGNSA. This CDR3 is built from 14 residues. The V end was cut by 8 bases, the J end by 5 bases, with 16 bases between. CDR3 sequence reads: CASSRVGADQPQHF. DNA of the CDR3: TGTGCCAGCTCCAGGGTGGGGGCGGATCAGCCCCAGCATTTT.

The rearrangement links TRBV21-1 to TRBJ1-2; TRBD1 reflects the table's D call only, with no check against the DNA. TRBV21-1 is shown as a pseudogene. The CDR3 totals 16 residues. Here the CDR3 DNA reads TGTGCCAGCAGCAGCCCACGGGACACGTCTAACTATGGCTACACCTTC. Protein sequence: CASSSPRDTSNYGYTF.

This clonotype was found once. This chain uses TRBV5-4 with TRBJ1-1; no reliable D call. V lost 0 bases and J 3 bases, leaving 12 bases between the germline ends. Germline V gene data show CDR1 as SGHNT and CDR2 as YYREEE (reference sequence). This CDR3 spans 15 amino acids. CDR3 DNA: TGTGCCAGCAGCTTGGACCCGAACCCAGACACTGAAGCTTTCTTT. As protein: CASSLDPNPDTEAFF.

This clonotype has just a few counts. The chain uses TRBV5-4 and TRBJ1-1; D not certain. This CDR3 is built from 16 residues. With 4 bases removed from V and 1 base from J, the gap between germline ends came to 17 bases. CDR1 SGHNT and CDR2 YYREEE come from the germline V gene (reference sequence). The CDR3 DNA reads TGTGCCAGCAGCCCTGGACTGAGCGGTAGGAACACTGAAGCTTTCTTT. Amino acids: CASSPGLSGRNTEAFF.

With respect to this clonotype: It is unclear where the CDR3 begins or ends on the DNA, so no DNA is shown, and the CDR3 is as TCRdb lists it. CDR3: CASTNQTSMYLCATYINYGYTF. The gene calls are TRBV6-2 or TRBV6-3 and TRBJ1-2. The length of the CDR3 is 22 amino acids, counting both ends. In germline, CDR1 is MNHEY, CDR2 SVGEGT.